The present T cell receptor beta chain was sequenced within a study of long-term antiretroviral therapy in people with HIV. For the study at large: It was about a decade after the earliest samples that the 2015 immediate-ART recommendation appeared. The study's findings and limits: The range of CDR3 lengths in HIV repertoires proved narrower than that found in controls. Clonal populations expanded prior to ART predominated within the repertoire at all time points.

Points on this clone: Its target is unknown.

Germline V CDR1 and CDR2: SNHLY, FYNNEI. The CDR3 contains 18 residues. V lost 8 bases and J lost 3; bases outside the gene matches: 19. Investigators performed immunoSEQ version v3.0 at survey level. Libraries were prepared by immunoSEQ multiplex PCR; TCRdb keeps only in-frame clonotypes and omits some of them. In the table there are about 24,000 clones, 81% of which are singletons. The J gene is TRBJ2-7, the V gene TRBV2, with 10 bases lining up with TRBD1. This clonotype was obtained from a woman between 18 and 30 years old with HIV. The source material was unsorted PBMCs, sampled at the start of antiretroviral therapy, before treatment. CDR3: CASGRTGGLSSSGYEQYF. The CDR3 DNA reads as TGTGCCAGCGGTCGGACAGGGGGACTATCTTCTTCGGGCTACGAGCAGTACTTC.